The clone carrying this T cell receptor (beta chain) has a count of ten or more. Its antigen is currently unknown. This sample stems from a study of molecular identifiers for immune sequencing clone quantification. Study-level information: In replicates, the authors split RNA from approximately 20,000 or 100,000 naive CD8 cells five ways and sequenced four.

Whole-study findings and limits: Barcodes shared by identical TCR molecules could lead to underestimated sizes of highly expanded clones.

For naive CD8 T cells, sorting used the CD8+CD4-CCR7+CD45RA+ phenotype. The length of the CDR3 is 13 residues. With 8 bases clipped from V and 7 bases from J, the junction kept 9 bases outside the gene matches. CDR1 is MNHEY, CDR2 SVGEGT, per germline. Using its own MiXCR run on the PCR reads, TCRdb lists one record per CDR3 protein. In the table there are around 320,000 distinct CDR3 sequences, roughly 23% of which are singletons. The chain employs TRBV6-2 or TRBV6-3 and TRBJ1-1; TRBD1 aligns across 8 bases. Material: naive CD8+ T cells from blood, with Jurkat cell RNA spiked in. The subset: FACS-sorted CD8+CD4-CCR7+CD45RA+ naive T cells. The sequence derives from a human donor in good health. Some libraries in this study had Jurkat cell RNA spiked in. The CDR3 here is CASEFYRGIEAFF. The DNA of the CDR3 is TGTGCCAGCGAATTCTACAGGGGGATTGAAGCTTTCTTT.